What follows describes a single T cell receptor beta chain. What it binds is unknown. The source of the sample is a study of T cell responses to AZD1222 COVID-19 vaccine. Study-level results: Two doses of AZD1222 preceded a rise in Spike-specific TCR breadth and depth. Females outnumbered males among donors, who were mostly white British; clonal diversity was possibly underestimated.

With 6 bases removed from V and 2 bases from J, the gap between germline ends came to 14 bases. Germline CDR1 MNHEY, CDR2 SVGAGI. The CDR3 contains 15 residues. The repertoire was sequenced with immunoSEQ multiplex PCR; TCRdb's copy has only in-frame clones and lacks some. The table shows approximately 150,000 clones, with roughly 88% occurring only once. The rearrangement uses TRBV6-5 and TRBJ1-3; D is perhaps TRBD1 (5 bases). This sequence was found in an adult in good health. Sample: peripheral blood, taken on day 0 of MenACWY control vaccination. The CDR3 coding sequence is TGTGCCAGCAGGAGGGAAAGGGGAACTGGAAACACCATATATTTT. Amino acids: CASRRERGTGNTIYF.